This is a list of T cell receptor beta chains from one sample in a study of beta chain features in type 1 diabetes. The method was immunoSEQ multiplex PCR; TCRdb's version includes in-frame clones alone and lacks a portion of them. The sample includes approximately 60,000 clones, around three fifths of them seen just once. The sequenced sample was Tregs from blood. The source of these receptors is a woman under 30 in good health. The CDR3 runs from the conserved cysteine through the conserved F or W. The order of the fields is V gene, D gene, clone size, J gene, CDR3 DNA, CDR3 protein. The D gene is left open where the match is weak. Only part of the rows carry a size: once, few, many, or a class if the clone is expanded.

v_call: TRBV10-3
d_call: TRBD1
clone_size: few
j_call: TRBJ2-5
cdr3_nt: TGTGCCATCAGTCACCGTCCGGGACAGGGGGAGACCCAGTACTTC
cdr3_aa: CAISHRPGQGETQYF

v_call: TRBV29-1
d_call: TRBD1
clone_size: NA
j_call: TRBJ2-3
cdr3_nt: TGCAGCGTCGGGGACAGGGGGATGACAGATACGCAGTATTTT
cdr3_aa: CSVGDRGMTDTQYF

v_call: TRBV4-2
d_call: NA
clone_size: NA
j_call: TRBJ1-2
cdr3_nt: TGTGCCAGCAGCCAAGGTGGATTTCAGGGGTATGGCTACACCTTC
cdr3_aa: CASSQGGFQGYGYTF

v_call: TRBV7-2
d_call: TRBD1
clone_size: few
j_call: TRBJ1-1
cdr3_nt: TGTGCCAGCAGCGCAGACAGGGGTAGCACTGAAGCTTTCTTT
cdr3_aa: CASSADRGSTEAFF

v_call: TRBV7-2
d_call: NA
clone_size: NA
j_call: TRBJ1-5
cdr3_nt: TGTGCCAGCAGCCCTACCGGGACAAACCAGCCCCAGCATTTT
cdr3_aa: CASSPTGTNQPQHF

v_call: TRBV7-2
d_call: NA
clone_size: few
j_call: TRBJ2-1
cdr3_nt: TGTGCCAGCAGCTTAGGGGCCGCCCCAGATGAGCAGTTCTTC
cdr3_aa: CASSLGAAPDEQFF

v_call: TRBV6-5
d_call: NA
clone_size: NA
j_call: TRBJ1-2
cdr3_nt: TGTGCCAGCAGTCCATCGTCGAGTTATGGCTACACCTTC
cdr3_aa: CASSPSSSYGYTF

v_call: TRBV7-2
d_call: NA
clone_size: NA
j_call: TRBJ2-7
cdr3_nt: TGTGCCAGCAGCTTAGCGGGTAGGAGCGGCGTATTAGGCGAGCAGTACTTC
cdr3_aa: CASSLAGRSGVLGEQYF

v_call: TRBV2
d_call: TRBD1
clone_size: few
j_call: TRBJ1-1
cdr3_nt: TGTGCCAGCAGCCTGACAGGGAGAAACACTGAAGCTTTCTTT
cdr3_aa: CASSLTGRNTEAFF

v_call: TRBV6-5
d_call: TRBD2
clone_size: NA
j_call: TRBJ2-1
cdr3_nt: TGTGCCAGCACCGTCGTAGCGGGAAAGTGGAATGAGCAGTTCTTC
cdr3_aa: CASTVVAGKWNEQFF

v_call: TRBV5-1
d_call: NA
clone_size: NA
j_call: TRBJ1-4
cdr3_nt: TGCGCCAGCAGCTTGGCCTCGCGGACAACTAATGAAAAACTGTTTTTT
cdr3_aa: CASSLASRTTNEKLFF

v_call: TRBV4-2
d_call: NA
clone_size: NA
j_call: TRBJ2-5
cdr3_nt: TGTGCCAGCAGCCAAGGAGGGCAGAGGCAAGAGACCCAGTACTTC
cdr3_aa: CASSQGGQRQETQYF

v_call: TRBV2
d_call: NA
clone_size: NA
j_call: TRBJ2-5
cdr3_nt: TGTGCCAGCACTCCGACAAGCGGCATATGGGAGACCCAGTACTTC
cdr3_aa: CASTPTSGIWETQYF

v_call: TRBV5-6
d_call: NA
clone_size: NA
j_call: TRBJ1-6
cdr3_nt: TGTGCCAGCAGCCCCGGGATCGGCCTAAGGGCTTCACCCCTCCACTTT
cdr3_aa: CASSPGIGLRASPLHF

v_call: TRBV4-3
d_call: TRBD1
clone_size: NA
j_call: TRBJ2-2
cdr3_nt: TGCGCCAGCAGCCAAGATCTAGCAGGGGGACGAGGCACCGGGGAGCTGTTTTTT
cdr3_aa: CASSQDLAGGRGTGELFF

v_call: TRBV6-5
d_call: NA
clone_size: NA
j_call: TRBJ2-2
cdr3_nt: TGTGCCAGCAGTTTACAGGGAATTCCCGGGGAGCTGTTTTTT
cdr3_aa: CASSLQGIPGELFF

v_call: TRBV18
d_call: TRBD1
clone_size: NA
j_call: TRBJ1-5
cdr3_nt: TGTGCCAGCTCACCACGGGGGGGACAGGGGGCCAATCAGCCCCAGCATTTT
cdr3_aa: CASSPRGGQGANQPQHF

v_call: TRBV5-6
d_call: NA
clone_size: NA
j_call: TRBJ1-2
cdr3_nt: TGTGCCAGCAGCCCGAACGGGGGACACTATGGCTACACCTTC
cdr3_aa: CASSPNGGHYGYTF

v_call: TRBV11-2
d_call: NA
clone_size: NA
j_call: TRBJ2-3
cdr3_nt: TGTGCCAGCAGCTTCTTATCAACTAGCGATACGCAGTATTTT
cdr3_aa: CASSFLSTSDTQYF

v_call: TRBV5-1
d_call: TRBD1
clone_size: NA
j_call: TRBJ2-7
cdr3_nt: TGCGCCAGCAGCCTCGGGACAGGGGATGGGTCTTACGAGCAGTACTTC
cdr3_aa: CASSLGTGDGSYEQYF

v_call: TRBV28
d_call: TRBD1
clone_size: few
j_call: TRBJ2-7
cdr3_nt: TGTGCCAGCACCGTCCCGGGACAGGGGGCCTACGAGCAGTACTTC
cdr3_aa: CASTVPGQGAYEQYF

v_call: TRBV5-1
d_call: NA
clone_size: few
j_call: TRBJ2-7
cdr3_nt: TGCGCCAGCAGCTTGACAGTACCCTCCTACGAGCAGTACTTC
cdr3_aa: CASSLTVPSYEQYF

v_call: TRBV6-6
d_call: NA
clone_size: NA
j_call: TRBJ1-1
cdr3_nt: TGTGCCAGCAGTTACGCGGGGGAAACTGAAGCTTTCTTT
cdr3_aa: CASSYAGETEAFF

v_call: TRBV5-1
d_call: NA
clone_size: NA
j_call: TRBJ2-3
cdr3_nt: TGCGCCAGCAGCTTGGGAACACCTAGCACAGATACGCAGTATTTT
cdr3_aa: CASSLGTPSTDTQYF

v_call: TRBV5-1
d_call: TRBD1
clone_size: NA
j_call: TRBJ1-2
cdr3_nt: TGCGCCAGCAGCCCAATACCTGGGACAGGGGGCGCATATGGCTACACCTTC
cdr3_aa: CASSPIPGTGGAYGYTF

v_call: TRBV6-1
d_call: TRBD2
clone_size: NA
j_call: TRBJ2-5
cdr3_nt: TGTGCCAGCAGTGAAGCGCGTAGCGGGAGGTACCAAGAGACCCAGTACTTC
cdr3_aa: CASSEARSGRYQETQYF

v_call: TRBV11-1
d_call: NA
clone_size: NA
j_call: TRBJ2-1
cdr3_nt: TGTGCCAGCAGCTTCGCCGGGACTGGCTTGAACAATGAGCAGTTCTTC
cdr3_aa: CASSFAGTGLNNEQFF

v_call: TRBV5-1
d_call: NA
clone_size: NA
j_call: TRBJ1-5
cdr3_nt: TGCGCCAGCAGCTTGGACGGAGCCTCCAATCAGCCCCAGCATTTT
cdr3_aa: CASSLDGASNQPQHF

v_call: TRBV19
d_call: TRBD1
clone_size: NA
j_call: TRBJ2-5
cdr3_nt: TGTGCCAGTAGTATAGACCGGGACAGGGTCCAGTACTTC
cdr3_aa: CASSIDRDRVQYF

v_call: TRBV5-1
d_call: NA
clone_size: once
j_call: TRBJ1-3
cdr3_nt: TGCGCCAGCAGCCCCGTGGGAAACACCATATATTTT
cdr3_aa: CASSPVGNTIYF

v_call: TRBV18
d_call: TRBD1
clone_size: few
j_call: TRBJ1-2
cdr3_nt: TGTGCCAGCTCACCTCGGGACAGGGCTTATTCCTATGGCTACACCTTC
cdr3_aa: CASSPRDRAYSYGYTF

v_call: TRBV30
d_call: NA
clone_size: NA
j_call: TRBJ1-3
cdr3_nt: TGTGCCTGGAGTGTACTTGGCCGCACGCGGCATTCAGGAAACACCATATATTTT
cdr3_aa: CAWSVLGRTRHSGNTIYF

v_call: TRBV11-2
d_call: NA
clone_size: few
j_call: TRBJ2-1
cdr3_nt: TGTGCCAGCAGGGTAACCGGGGGCTCCTACAATGAGCAGTTCTTC
cdr3_aa: CASRVTGGSYNEQFF

v_call: TRBV5-6
d_call: NA
clone_size: NA
j_call: TRBJ1-2
cdr3_nt: TGTGCCAGCAGCTGGGGCCTCTTGAACTATGGCTACACCTTC
cdr3_aa: CASSWGLLNYGYTF

v_call: TRBV20-1
d_call: TRBD1
clone_size: NA
j_call: TRBJ2-7
cdr3_nt: TGCAGTGCCGACAGGGGTGGGGAGCAGTACTTC
cdr3_aa: CSADRGGEQYF

v_call: TRBV7-2
d_call: NA
clone_size: NA
j_call: TRBJ1-2
cdr3_nt: TGTGCCAGCAGCTACGGTGGCTACACCTTC
cdr3_aa: CASSYGGYTF

v_call: TRBV6-6
d_call: TRBD2
clone_size: medium-sized
j_call: TRBJ2-2
cdr3_nt: TGTGCCAGCCGACTAGCGGTCACCGGGGAGCTGTTTTTT
cdr3_aa: CASRLAVTGELFF

v_call: TRBV6-5
d_call: NA
clone_size: NA
j_call: TRBJ1-2
cdr3_nt: TGTGCCAGCAGCGCCGGGAAGGGCTACACCTTC
cdr3_aa: CASSAGKGYTF

v_call: TRBV29-1
d_call: NA
clone_size: NA
j_call: TRBJ2-2
cdr3_nt: TGCAGCGTTGACCCAGGGGAGAACACCGGGGAGCTGTTTTTT
cdr3_aa: CSVDPGENTGELFF

v_call: TRBV6-6
d_call: TRBD1
clone_size: once
j_call: TRBJ1-2
cdr3_nt: TGTGCCAGCAGAACGGAGGGGGCCAACTATGGCTACACCTTC
cdr3_aa: CASRTEGANYGYTF

v_call: TRBV7-3
d_call: NA
clone_size: NA
j_call: TRBJ2-1
cdr3_nt: TGTGCCAGCAGTCCTCAGGGGAGCTCCTACAATGAGCAGTTCTTC
cdr3_aa: CASSPQGSSYNEQFF

v_call: TRBV28
d_call: NA
clone_size: NA
j_call: TRBJ1-4
cdr3_nt: TGTGCCAGCAGCAGTGGGGGCCTGGGTGAAAAACTGTTTTTT
cdr3_aa: CASSSGGLGEKLFF

v_call: TRBV5-1
d_call: TRBD2
clone_size: NA
j_call: TRBJ2-1
cdr3_nt: TGCGCCAGCAGCTCCCTTGCTAGCGGGGGGACCTTAAAGCAGTTCTTC
cdr3_aa: CASSSLASGGTLKQFF

v_call: TRBV5-1
d_call: NA
clone_size: NA
j_call: TRBJ1-6
cdr3_nt: TGCGCCAGCCAACCCTCCGGGACAAGTTCACCCCTCCACTTT
cdr3_aa: CASQPSGTSSPLHF

v_call: TRBV5-1
d_call: TRBD2
clone_size: NA
j_call: TRBJ2-1
cdr3_nt: TGCGCCAGCAGCGGGAGACTAGCGGGGGGGCCCCGCAATGAGCAGTTCTTC
cdr3_aa: CASSGRLAGGPRNEQFF

v_call: TRBV18
d_call: TRBD1
clone_size: once
j_call: TRBJ2-6
cdr3_nt: TGTGCCAGCTCACCGCTGCACAGGGGACCTGGGGCCAACGTCCTGACTTTC
cdr3_aa: CASSPLHRGPGANVLTF

v_call: TRBV27
d_call: NA
clone_size: NA
j_call: TRBJ1-2
cdr3_nt: TGTGCCAGTCATTCGGAGGGCTTGGGTAACTATGGCTACACCTTC
cdr3_aa: CASHSEGLGNYGYTF

v_call: TRBV18
d_call: NA
clone_size: NA
j_call: TRBJ1-1
cdr3_nt: TGTGCCAGCTCACCACAGGGGCAAAACACTGAAGCTTTCTTT
cdr3_aa: CASSPQGQNTEAFF

v_call: TRBV28
d_call: NA
clone_size: NA
j_call: TRBJ1-2
cdr3_nt: TGTGCCAGCAGCGCTTCAGGGGATGGAGGCTACACCTTC
cdr3_aa: CASSASGDGGYTF

v_call: TRBV5-4
d_call: NA
clone_size: NA
j_call: TRBJ2-7
cdr3_nt: TGTGCCAGCAGCGCAGACCCGGGGTCGGGGAAGCAGTACTTC
cdr3_aa: CASSADPGSGKQYF

v_call: TRBV4-1
d_call: NA
clone_size: NA
j_call: TRBJ2-2
cdr3_nt: TGCGCCAGCAGCCGGCGGCGAGCCGGGGAGCTGTTTTTT
cdr3_aa: CASSRRRAGELFF

v_call: TRBV27
d_call: NA
clone_size: NA
j_call: TRBJ2-3
cdr3_nt: TGTGCCAGCAGTCGCGCTAGTATCCCAGATACGCAGTATTTT
cdr3_aa: CASSRASIPDTQYF